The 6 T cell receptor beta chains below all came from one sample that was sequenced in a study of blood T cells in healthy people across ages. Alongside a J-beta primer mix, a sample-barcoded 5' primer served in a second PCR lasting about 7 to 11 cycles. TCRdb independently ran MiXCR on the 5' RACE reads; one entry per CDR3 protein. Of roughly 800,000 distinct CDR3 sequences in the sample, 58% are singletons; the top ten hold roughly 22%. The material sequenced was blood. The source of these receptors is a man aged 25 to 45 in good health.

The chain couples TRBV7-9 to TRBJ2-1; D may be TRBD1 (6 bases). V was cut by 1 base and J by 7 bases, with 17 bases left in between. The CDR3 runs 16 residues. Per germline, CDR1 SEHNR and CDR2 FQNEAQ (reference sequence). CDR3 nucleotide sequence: TGTGCCAGCAGCTTAGAGGGGGTAATTTCATTAAATGAGCAGTTCTTC. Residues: CASSLEGVISLNEQFF.

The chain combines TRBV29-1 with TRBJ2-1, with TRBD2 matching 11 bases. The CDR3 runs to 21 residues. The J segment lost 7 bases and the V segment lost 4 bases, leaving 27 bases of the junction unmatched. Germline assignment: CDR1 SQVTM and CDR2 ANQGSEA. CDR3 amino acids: CSVAKYIPGTSGSRGRNEQFF. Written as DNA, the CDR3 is TGCAGCGTTGCGAAGTATATCCCTGGGACTAGCGGATCGCGGGGGAGAAATGAGCAGTTCTTC.

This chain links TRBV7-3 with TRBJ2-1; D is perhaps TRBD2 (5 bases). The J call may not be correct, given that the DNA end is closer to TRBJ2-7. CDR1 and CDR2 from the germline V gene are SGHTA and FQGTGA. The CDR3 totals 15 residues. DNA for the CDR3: TGTGCCAGCAGCTTTCGCTTCGGGGAATACAATGAGCAGTACTTC. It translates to CASSFRFGEYNEQYF.

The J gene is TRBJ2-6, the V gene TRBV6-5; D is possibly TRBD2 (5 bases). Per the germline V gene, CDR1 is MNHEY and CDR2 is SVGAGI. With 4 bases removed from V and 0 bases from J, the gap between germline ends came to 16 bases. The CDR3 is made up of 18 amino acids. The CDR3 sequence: CASSSLSRAGSGANVLTF. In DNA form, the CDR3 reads TGTGCCAGCAGTTCCCTTTCTAGGGCGGGCTCTGGGGCCAACGTCCTGACTTTC.

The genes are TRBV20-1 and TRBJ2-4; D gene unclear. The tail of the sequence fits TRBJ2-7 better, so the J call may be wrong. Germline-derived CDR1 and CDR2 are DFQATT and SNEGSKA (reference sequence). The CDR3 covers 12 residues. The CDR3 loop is CSARKQSYEQYF. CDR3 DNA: TGCAGTGCTAGAAAACAGAGCTACGAGCAGTACTTC.

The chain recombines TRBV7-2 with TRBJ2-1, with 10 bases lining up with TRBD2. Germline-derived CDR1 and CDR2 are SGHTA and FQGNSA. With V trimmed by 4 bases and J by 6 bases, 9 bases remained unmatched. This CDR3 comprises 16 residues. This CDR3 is CASSSIAGGLFNEQFF. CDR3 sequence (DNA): TGTGCCAGCAGCTCCATAGCGGGGGGCCTCTTCAATGAGCAGTTCTTC.